One sample yielded the 21 T cell receptor beta chains listed below, sequenced in a study of vaccination and CD4 T cells after COVID-19. An Oncomine TCR Beta short-read assay was used to sequence the DNA from cultured CD4+ T cells. TCRdb itself ran the PCR reads through MiXCR, one entry per CDR3 protein. Here the sample spans 20,000 to 25,000 distinct CDR3 sequences, approximately 44% being singletons. The sample's treatment: roughly 11-day PBMC culture with coronavirus spike peptide pools or control peptides (ViraFEST assay). Their recognized antigens are unknown. Sequenced material: CD4+ T cells from blood, cultured in vitro, taken before SARS-CoV-2 vaccination. These receptors were taken from a human donor who received a COVID-19 vaccine.

This chain joins TRBV30 and TRBJ1-2, with 8 bases matching TRBD1. The CDR3 is 14 residues long. After removal of 8 bases from V and 2 bases from J, the junction contained 10 bases not matched to a gene. Germline V gives CDR1 GTSNPN, CDR2 SVGIG (reference sequence). The CDR3, as DNA: TGTGCCACCAACTTCAGGACAGGGAACTATGGCTACACCTTC. It encodes CATNFRTGNYGYTF.

This chain connects TRBV6-5 to TRBJ1-2; TRBD1 aligns across 9 bases. The CDR3 totals 15 residues. The junction had 9 bases not matched to a gene; V was cut back by 2 bases and J by 8 bases. Germline CDR1 MNHEY, CDR2 SVGAGI. CDR3 nucleotide sequence: TGTGCCAGCAGTTACCGGGGGACAGGGACAGTGGGCTACACCTTC. Protein: CASSYRGTGTVGYTF.

This clonotype was detected a few times. J is TRBJ2-3 and V is TRBV7-2; TRBD1 agrees at 12 bases. The CDR3 contains 20 residues. Germline values: CDR1 SGHTA, CDR2 FQGNSA. V lost 3 bases to trimming and J lost 0 bases; unmatched junction nucleotides: 13. The CDR3 here is CASSFHRDRGRNPSTDTQYF. As DNA, the CDR3 is TGTGCCAGCAGCTTCCACCGGGACAGGGGGCGGAACCCTAGCACAGATACGCAGTATTTT.

This chain links TRBV10-1 with TRBJ1-3, with D uncertain. Between the trimmed V and J ends, which lost 3 bases and 5 bases, there was a span of 11 bases. There are 14 residues in the CDR3. Germline CDR1 WNHNN, CDR2 SYGVQD (reference sequence). The CDR3 reads CASSDGRLRNTIYF. CDR3 coding DNA: TGCGCCAGCAGTGACGGACGTCTGAGAAACACCATATATTTT.

The V gene is TRBV5-6, the J gene TRBJ1-3, with no clear D. CDR1 is SGHDT and CDR2 is YYEEEE in the germline V gene. The CDR3 loop spans 15 amino acids. Trimming removed 1 base at V and 0 bases at J, with 8 bases between. This CDR3 is CASSLPGISGNTIYF. In DNA form, the CDR3 reads TGTGCCAGCAGCTTGCCGGGGATCTCTGGAAACACCATATATTTT.

The genes are TRBV7-3 and TRBJ2-1; D is undetermined. With 1 base removed from V and 2 bases from J, the gap between germline ends came to 12 bases. The germline CDR1 and CDR2 sequences are SGHTA and FQGTGA. The CDR3 spans 16 residues. The CDR3 here is CASSLNPDLTYNEQFF. The CDR3 bases are TGTGCCAGCAGCTTAAACCCGGACCTAACCTACAATGAGCAGTTCTTC.

This sequence joins TRBV7-6 and TRBJ2-7; D not resolved. CDR1 is SGHVS and CDR2 is FNYEAQ in the germline V gene. The CDR3 covers 14 residues. V was clipped by 1 base and J by 0 bases, with 7 bases between them. CDR3 region: CASSLDFSSYEQYF. The DNA of the CDR3 is TGTGCCAGCAGCTTAGACTTTTCCTCCTACGAGCAGTACTTC.

V is TRBV5-8 and J is TRBJ1-5; no clear D. V was shortened by 1 base and J by 6 bases, with 14 bases between the two germline ends. There are 15 residues in the CDR3. CDR1 and CDR2 from the germline V gene are SGHTS and YDEGEE. The CDR3 loop reads CASSLRGGKAQPQHF. The CDR3 DNA reads TGTGCCAGCAGCTTGAGAGGCGGGAAGGCTCAGCCCCAGCATTTT.

The gene calls are TRBV12-3 or TRBV12-4 and TRBJ1-1, with D possibly TRBD1 on 5 matching bases. Between the trimmed V and J ends, which lost 6 bases and 2 bases, there was a span of 10 bases. The CDR3 has 13 amino acids. The CDR3 protein is CASRGDSNTEAFF. CDR3 bases: TGTGCCAGCAGAGGCGACAGCAACACTGAAGCTTTCTTT.

The CDR3: CSAVRDSSYEQYF. CDR3 DNA sequence: TGCAGTGCTGTCCGGGACAGCTCCTACGAGCAGTACTTC. V is TRBV20-1 and J is TRBJ2-7; 7 positions match TRBD1. The CDR3 runs 13 residues. The junction had 4 bases not matched to a gene; V was cut back by 5 bases and J by 0 bases. Germline assignment: CDR1 DFQATT and CDR2 SNEGSKA (reference sequence).

In its sample, this clonotype was seen once. The gene calls are TRBV4-1 and TRBJ2-3, with TRBD1 as a possible D gene (6 bases). Deletions cut 7 bases from V and 3 bases from J, with 11 bases between. The germline gives CDR1 MGHRA, CDR2 YSYEKL. This CDR3 is 13 amino acids long. CDR3 DNA sequence: TGCGCCAGCATCTCAGGGGAAACAGATACGCAGTATTTT. This codes for CASISGETDTQYF.

This clonotype was observed a few times. The V and J genes are TRBV19 and TRBJ1-3, with D possibly matching TRBD1 (5 bases). Trimming took 7 bases from V and 1 from J, leaving 8 bases between them. CDR3 size: 13 residues. Germline V gives CDR1 LNHDA, CDR2 SQIVND (reference sequence). The CDR3: CASIGTSGNTIYF. CDR3 nucleotides: TGTGCCAGTATCGGGACGTCTGGAAACACCATATATTTT.

The rearrangement joins TRBV27 to TRBJ2-7; TRBD1 matches 8 bases. V shed 6 bases, J shed 2 bases, and the junction held 3 bases outside the gene matches. Germline loops: CDR1 MNHEY, CDR2 SMNVEV (reference sequence). The CDR3 sequence is 13 residues long. The DNA for the CDR3 is TGTGCCAGCAGGGGCAGGGGGCCCTACGAGCAGTACTTC. Its protein product is CASRGRGPYEQYF.

This clonotype was seen a few times. This chain joins TRBV6-1 and TRBJ1-5, with 9 bases matching TRBD1. The germline CDR1 and CDR2 sequences are MNHNS and SASEGT. This CDR3 region has 16 residues. After removal of 5 bases from V and 4 bases from J, the junction contained 9 bases not matched to a gene. The CDR3 bases are TGTGCCAGCAGTCAGGAGCCGGGACAGGGTAATCAGCCCCAGCATTTT. This codes for CASSQEPGQGNQPQHF.

The V call is TRBV6-1, the J call TRBJ1-1, with 8 positions matching TRBD1. The CDR3 is 14 amino acids. Germline CDR1 is MNHNS and CDR2 is SASEGT. With 10 bases clipped from V and 1 base from J, the junction kept 8 bases outside the gene matches. CDR3 nucleotide sequence: TGTGCCACCCGGACAGGGCAGGCGAACACTGAAGCTTTCTTT. Residues: CATRTGQANTEAFF.

This clonotype was counted only a few times. The V gene is TRBV30, the J gene TRBJ1-2; D remains ambiguous. Germline CDR1 is GTSNPN and CDR2 is SVGIG (reference sequence). This CDR3 comprises 14 residues. Deletions cut 8 bases from V and 3 bases from J, with 19 bases between. The DNA for the CDR3 is TGTGCCGGTTTTAAATGGGCAGGCGACTATGGCTACACCTTC. Amino acids: CAGFKWAGDYGYTF.

This chain connects TRBV14 to TRBJ2-2; D is uncertain. CDR3 length: 14 amino acids. Germline V gene data show CDR1 as SGHDN and CDR2 as FVKESK. Trimming pared 1 base from V and 1 base from J, leaving 4 bases between. The CDR3 loop is CASSQVRNTGELFF. CDR3 DNA sequence: TGTGCCAGCAGCCAAGTCCGGAACACCGGGGAGCTGTTTTTT.

This chain links TRBV12-3 or TRBV12-4 with TRBJ1-1; D is undetermined. The CDR3 extends over 12 amino acids. The ends were cut back, 3 bases at V and 0 bases at J, with 2 bases in the middle. This CDR3 reads CASSLMNTEAFF. The CDR3 DNA reads as TGTGCCAGCAGTTTGATGAACACTGAAGCTTTCTTT.

This chain joins TRBV6-1 and TRBJ1-6, with D perhaps TRBD1 (5 bases). V was shortened by 6 bases and J by 8 bases, with 14 bases between the two germline ends. Germline V gene sequence: CDR1 MNHNS, CDR2 SASEGT. This CDR3 is 14 amino acids long. CDR3 amino acids: CASSPGRGDSPLHF. Here the CDR3 DNA reads TGTGCCAGCAGCCCCGGACGGGGGGATTCACCCCTCCACTTT.

The chain employs TRBV10-3 and TRBJ1-2; 8 nucleotides match TRBD1. The ends lost 4 bases at V and 4 bases at J; junction bases unmatched: 8. The CDR3 consists of 15 residues. The germline gives CDR1 ENHRY, CDR2 SYGVKD. CDR3 protein: CAISVGQGIGYGYTF. In nucleotides, the CDR3 is TGTGCCATCAGTGTAGGACAGGGTATTGGCTATGGCTACACCTTC.

This clonotype was picked up a small number of times. J is TRBJ2-1 and V is TRBV20-1, with 16 positions matching TRBD2. Germline V lookup: CDR1 DFQATT, CDR2 SNEGSKA (reference sequence). With V trimmed by 0 bases and J by 8 bases, 7 bases remained unmatched. CDR3 length equals 17 residues. The CDR3 reads CSARDEGTSGGAHEQFF. CDR3 DNA sequence: TGCAGTGCTAGAGACGAAGGGACTAGCGGGGGGGCCCATGAGCAGTTCTTC.